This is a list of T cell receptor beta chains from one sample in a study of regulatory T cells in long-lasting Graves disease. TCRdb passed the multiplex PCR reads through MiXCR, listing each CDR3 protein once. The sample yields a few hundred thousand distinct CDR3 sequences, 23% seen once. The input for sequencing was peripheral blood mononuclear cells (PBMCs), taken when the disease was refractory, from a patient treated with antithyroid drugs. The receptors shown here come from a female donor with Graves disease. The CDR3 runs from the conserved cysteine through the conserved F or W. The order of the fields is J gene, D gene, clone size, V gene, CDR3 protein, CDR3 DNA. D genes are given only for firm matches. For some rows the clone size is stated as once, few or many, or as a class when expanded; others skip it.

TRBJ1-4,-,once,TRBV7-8,CASSTTKGREKLFF,TGTGCCAGCAGCACAACGAAGGGTCGGGAAAAACTGTTTTTT
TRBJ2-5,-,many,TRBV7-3,CASSSTGADQETQYF,TGTGCCAGCAGCTCGACGGGGGCAGACCAAGAGACCCAGTACTTC
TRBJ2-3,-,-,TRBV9,CASSVLSDSATDTQYF,TGTGCCAGCAGCGTCCTTAGCGACTCCGCCACAGATACGCAGTATTTT
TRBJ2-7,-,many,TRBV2,CASRATYEQYF,TGTGCCAGCAGGGCGACCTACGAGCAGTACTTC
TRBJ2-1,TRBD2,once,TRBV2,CASSETSGRFDEQFF,TGTGCCAGCAGTGAGACTAGCGGGAGGTTCGATGAGCAGTTCTTC
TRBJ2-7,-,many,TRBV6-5,CASSSISGSNEQYF,TGTGCCAGCAGTTCGATCAGCGGGTCCAACGAGCAGTACTTC
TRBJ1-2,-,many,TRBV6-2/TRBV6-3,CASSLRGVYGYTF,TGTGCCAGCAGTTTGAGGGGGGTTTATGGCTACACCTTC
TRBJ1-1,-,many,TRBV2,CASSNRAGEAFF,TGTGCCAGCTCAAACAGGGCTGGTGAAGCTTTCTTT
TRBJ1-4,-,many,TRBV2,CASSPLRQLNEKLFF,TGTGCCAGCAGCCCCCTCCGGCAGCTTAATGAAAAACTGTTTTTT
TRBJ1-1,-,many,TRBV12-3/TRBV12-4,CASRIPGPGNTEAFF,TGTGCCAGCAGGATACCCGGACCCGGGAACACTGAAGCTTTCTTT